This record concerns one T cell receptor beta chain sequence. The antigen remains unidentified. Trimming shortened V by 3 bases and J by 4 bases, and 16 bases separated the two germline ends. This CDR3 region has 15 residues. Germline V gives CDR1 MGHRA, CDR2 YSYEKL. Repertoires were generated with immunoSEQ multiplex PCR, while TCRdb's copy carries only in-frame clones and drops some. The sample lists over 85,000 clones, nearly 90% seen once, with under 3.5% in the top ten. These data originate in a study of T cell responses to AZD1222 COVID-19 vaccine. Study-wide context: Pooling was applied to second doses at about 4 or about 12 weeks.

Notes on the study in general: Sampling that yielded the repertoires occurred only after the peak T cell response. The breadth and depth of Spike-specific TCRs increased once two AZD1222 doses had been given.

Sequencing used peripheral blood, obtained on day 0 of AZD1222 vaccination. This TCR was sampled from an adult in good health. This chain joins TRBV4-1 and TRBJ2-7, with D possibly matching TRBD2 (6 bases). The DNA for the CDR3 is TGCGCCAGCAGCCAGGCGACTAGTTGGACGTACGAGCAGTACTTC. It specifies CASSQATSWTYEQYF.